One and the same sample provided the 29 T cell receptor beta chains below, sequenced in a study of cytomegalovirus exposure and HLA in healthy donors. The PCR made use of 60 Vbeta and 13 Jbeta primers. TCRdb's copy holds only in-frame clones and misses some; the assay was immunoSEQ multiplex PCR. This table has 150,000 to 200,000 clones, about four fifths appearing once. The sample comprised PBMCs. The receptors shown here come from a male donor in good health and CMV-seropositive.

V and J are TRBV4-1 and TRBJ2-2; 9 nucleotides align to TRBD1. Germline V CDR1 and CDR2: MGHRA, YSYEKL. The CDR3 is 15 amino acids. The trim removed 4 bases at V and 4 bases at J, leaving 4 bases unmatched. The CDR3 region has the DNA TGCGCCAGCAGCCTGAACAGGGGGCGCACCGGGGAGCTGTTTTTT. It translates to CASSLNRGRTGELFF.

The chain joins TRBV6-4 to TRBJ1-3; D remains unclear. Germline CDR1 is MRHNA and CDR2 is SNTAGT. V lost 6 bases to trimming and J lost 0 bases, with 15 bases between them. This CDR3 spans 16 amino acids. This CDR3 is CASRRVRGTSGNTIYF. CDR3 sequence (DNA): TGTGCCAGCAGGAGGGTCCGGGGAACCTCTGGAAACACCATATATTTT.

The gene calls are TRBV10-3 and TRBJ2-7, with D possibly matching TRBD1 (6 bases). V lost 7 bases and J 5 bases, leaving 12 bases between the germline ends. Germline values: CDR1 ENHRY, CDR2 SYGVKD. The CDR3 length is 12 residues. CDR3 sequence (DNA): TGTGCCATCACCGAACAGGGCCACGAGCAGTACTTC. Amino acids: CAITEQGHEQYF.

This chain uses TRBV15 with TRBJ1-2; D unresolved. CDR1 is LNHNV and CDR2 is YYDKDF in the germline V gene (reference sequence). The CDR3 runs 14 residues. V lost 5 bases and J lost 1, with 11 bases in between. Written as DNA, the CDR3 is TGTGCCACCAGCCCGCGGGGATTTAACTATGGCTACACCTTC. Its translation is CATSPRGFNYGYTF.

The chain employs TRBV5-1 and TRBJ2-2; TRBD1 matches at 7 bases. Germline V lookup: CDR1 SGHRS, CDR2 YFSETQ. Germline trimming cut 7 bases from V and 4 bases from J; bases unmatched to any gene: 7. CDR3 length: 14 residues. The CDR3 spells CASLSTGTTGELFF. CDR3 in DNA: TGCGCCAGCCTCTCGACAGGGACCACCGGGGAGCTGTTTTTT.

There are a few counts of this clone. J is TRBJ2-2 and V is TRBV6-5, with D possibly TRBD2 on 6 matching bases. CDR3 length: 12 residues. The V end was cut by 5 bases, the J end by 7 bases, with 8 bases between. Germline-derived CDR1 and CDR2 are MNHEY and SVGAGI. The CDR3 loop reads CASSRAGGELFF. The CDR3 nucleotides are TGTGCCAGCAGTCGAGCGGGCGGGGAGCTGTTTTTT.

The J gene is TRBJ2-1, the V gene TRBV6-5; D is perhaps TRBD2 (6 bases). Germline assignment: CDR1 MNHEY and CDR2 SVGAGI. The V end lost 6 bases, the J end lost 10 bases, and 16 bases lay between the germline ends. This CDR3 spans 13 amino acids. The CDR3 reads CASRQGGSREQFF. In nucleotides, the CDR3 is TGTGCCAGCAGGCAGGGAGGAAGTAGGGAGCAGTTCTTC.

This chain joins TRBV7-9 and TRBJ2-7, with a tentative D call TRBD2 (5 bases). Germline values: CDR1 SEHNR, CDR2 FQNEAQ (reference sequence). V lost 2 bases and J 2 bases, leaving 7 bases between the germline ends. The CDR3 length is 13 residues. The CDR3 spells CASSLHGTYEQYF. The CDR3 DNA sequence: TGTGCCAGCAGCTTACACGGGACCTACGAGCAGTACTTC.

The V and J genes are TRBV29-1 and TRBJ1-4, with D perhaps TRBD1 (5 bases). The CDR3 loop spans 13 amino acids. V was shortened by 5 bases and J by 8 bases, with 15 bases between the two germline ends. Germline CDR1 SQVTM, CDR2 ANQGSEA. DNA of the CDR3: TGCAGCGTTCTTCAGGGAGGGACCGAAAAACTGTTTTTT. It yields the protein CSVLQGGTEKLFF.

Comments on this clone: This specimen includes other DNA sequences encoding the same CDR3. The J gene is TRBJ1-1, the V gene TRBV7-3, with TRBD1 matching over 8 bases. Per germline, CDR1 SGHTA and CDR2 FQGTGA. The V gene end was trimmed by 3 bases and the J gene end by 4 bases; junction bases not matched to a gene: 1. This CDR3 is built from 13 residues. CDR3 residues: CASSFDRGTEAFF. The CDR3 DNA reads TGTGCCAGCAGCTTCGACAGGGGCACTGAAGCTTTCTTT. The whole variable domain, filled in from reference TRBV7-3 and TRBJ1-1, reads GAGVSQTPSNKVTEKGKYVELRCDPISGHTALYWYRQSLGQGPEFLIYFQGTGAADDSGLPNDRFFAVRPEGSVSTLKIQRTERGDSAVYLCASSFDRGTEAFFGQGTRLTVV.

The rearrangement uses TRBV7-9 and TRBJ1-1; TRBD1 agrees at 7 bases. The ends lost 8 bases at V and 5 bases at J; junction bases unmatched: 11. Germline assignment: CDR1 SEHNR and CDR2 FQNEAQ (reference sequence). The CDR3 length is 14 residues. CDR3 sequence reads: CASGGPTGLTEAFF. CDR3 nucleotide sequence: TGTGCCAGCGGGGGACCGACAGGGCTGACTGAAGCTTTCTTT.

This sequence joins TRBV2 and TRBJ2-1; 11 bases align to TRBD1. The CDR3 has 15 residues. Trimming at V came to 7 bases and at J to 4 bases, leaving 6 bases not matched to a gene. Germline values: CDR1 SNHLY, CDR2 FYNNEI. CDR3 protein: CASISDRGQYNEQFF. The CDR3 bases are TGTGCCAGCATTTCGGACAGGGGGCAGTACAATGAGCAGTTCTTC.

This clone occurred a few times. V is TRBV27 and J is TRBJ1-6, with TRBD1 as a possible D gene (5 bases). There are 16 residues in the CDR3. V lost 3 bases to trimming and J lost 3 bases, with 12 bases between them. Germline values: CDR1 MNHEY, CDR2 SMNVEV (reference sequence). The CDR3 DNA sequence: TGTGCCAGCAGTTTCGGGACTAACTTCTATAATTCACCCCTCCACTTT. Residues: CASSFGTNFYNSPLHF.

The chain recombines TRBV28 with TRBJ2-7, with unresolved D. Trimming took 6 bases from V and 2 from J, leaving 8 bases between them. The germline gives CDR1 MDHEN, CDR2 SYDVKM. CDR3 length: 12 amino acids. The CDR3 sequence is CASSPPPYEQYF. CDR3 coding DNA: TGTGCCAGCAGCCCCCCTCCCTACGAGCAGTACTTC.

This clone showed up just once. The rearrangement joins TRBV5-1 to TRBJ1-1; 9 bases agree with TRBD1. Germline V gene data show CDR1 as SGHRS and CDR2 as YFSETQ. With 3 bases clipped from V and 3 bases from J, the junction kept 9 bases outside the gene matches. The CDR3 extends over 16 amino acids. Here the CDR3 DNA reads TGCGCCAGCAGCTCGCTTTACAGGGGGCAGGACACTGAAGCTTTCTTT. As protein: CASSSLYRGQDTEAFF.

This chain connects TRBV27 to TRBJ1-5; TRBD1 agrees at 9 bases. V shed 5 bases, J shed 0 bases, and the junction held 14 bases outside the gene matches. The germline V gene encodes CDR1 MNHEY and CDR2 SMNVEV (reference sequence). The CDR3 covers 19 residues. The CDR3 coding sequence is TGTGCCAGCAGTCCGAACGTTCGGGACAGGGTCCATAGCAATCAGCCCCAGCATTTT. Translation: CASSPNVRDRVHSNQPQHF.

This clone occurred a few times. The V and J genes are TRBV25-1 and TRBJ1-1; 8 bases agree with TRBD1. CDR1 and CDR2 (germline): MGHDK, SYGVNS. The CDR3 has 13 residues. Unmatched junction bases numbered 8, after V lost 6 bases and J lost 8 bases. The CDR3 bases are TGTGCCAGCAGGCCCACAGGGGGGGGAGAAGCTTTCTTT. It yields the protein CASRPTGGGEAFF.

This chain uses TRBV4-1 with TRBJ2-2; D is perhaps TRBD1 (5 bases). This CDR3 is built from 17 residues. The germline CDR1 and CDR2 sequences are MGHRA and YSYEKL. Between the trimmed V and J ends, which lost 4 bases and 4 bases, there was a span of 19 bases. The CDR3 is CASSPGAGQAPTGELFF. The CDR3 DNA follows: TGCGCCAGCAGCCCTGGGGCAGGCCAGGCTCCCACCGGGGAGCTGTTTTTT.

The chain is built from TRBV11-2 and TRBJ2-2; 10 nucleotides agree with TRBD1. After removal of 1 base from V and 5 bases from J, the junction contained 7 bases not matched to a gene. CDR3 size: 17 residues. Germline V CDR1 and CDR2: SGHAT, FQNNGV. The DNA for the CDR3 is TGTGCCAGCAGCTTAGGGGGGGGGACAGGGGATACCGGGGAGCTGTTTTTT. Translated: CASSLGGGTGDTGELFF.

V usage is TRBV27 and J usage is TRBJ2-1; D is perhaps TRBD1 (6 bases). Trimming left V 3 bases short and J 8 bases short, with 11 bases between. The CDR3 is made up of 13 amino acids. In germline, CDR1 is MNHEY, CDR2 SMNVEV (reference sequence). The CDR3 nucleotides read TGTGCCAGCAGTTTCCCGACAGGTGATGAGCAGTTCTTC. Translating it yields CASSFPTGDEQFF.

The chain uses TRBV10-1 and TRBJ2-3; maybe TRBD2 (5 bases). Trimming cost V 5 bases and J 5 bases, with 17 bases left between them. The CDR3 runs to 15 residues. Germline CDR1 reads WNHNN; CDR2 reads SYGVQD (reference sequence). The CDR3: CASSLDYAGRDTQYF. The CDR3 coding sequence is TGCGCCAGCAGTCTTGACTACGCGGGCCGAGATACGCAGTATTTT.

The chain links TRBV6-4 to TRBJ2-1; 10 bases match TRBD2. V trimming: 3 bases; J trimming: 6 bases; junction bases outside the gene matches: 5. The CDR3 is 15 amino acids. Germline loops: CDR1 MRHNA, CDR2 SNTAGT. The CDR3 DNA reads as TGTGCCAGCAGTGAAGAAGCGGGGGGGCCCAATGAGCAGTTCTTC. This sequence encodes CASSEEAGGPNEQFF.

The chain links TRBV9 to TRBJ2-3; possible D gene TRBD1, 7 bases. V shed 4 bases and J shed 0 bases, with 12 bases lying between them. The CDR3 runs 15 residues. Germline V gene lookup returns CDR1 SGDLS and CDR2 YYNGEE. CDR3 sequence reads: CASSQAGGSTDTQYF. In nucleotides, the CDR3 is TGTGCCAGCAGCCAAGCAGGGGGGAGCACAGATACGCAGTATTTT. The full variable domain, completed using reference TRBV9 and TRBJ2-3, is DSGVTQTPKHLITATGQRVTLRCSPRSGDLSVYWYQQSLDQGLQFLIQYYNGEERAKGNILERFSAQQFPDLHSELNLSSLELGDSALYFCASSQAGGSTDTQYFGPGTRLTVL.

This chain joins TRBV30 and TRBJ2-1, with 7 bases identical to TRBD2. Germline CDR1 is GTSNPN and CDR2 is SVGIG (reference sequence). The trim removed 5 bases at V and 5 bases at J, leaving 12 bases unmatched. The length of the CDR3 is 15 residues. CDR3 bases: TGTGCCTGGGGGCCTCCCGACGGGACTAACAATGAGCAGTTCTTC. Its translation: CAWGPPDGTNNEQFF.

With respect to this clone: The sample has other DNA sequences that encode this CDR3 too. The chain recombines TRBV11-2 with TRBJ2-7; D is uncertain. V lost 5 bases, J lost 3 bases, and 8 bases lay in between. The germline V gene encodes CDR1 SGHAT and CDR2 FQNNGV. The CDR3 contains 12 residues. The CDR3 here is CASSPGVYEQYF. CDR3 bases: TGTGCCAGCAGCCCCGGTGTCTACGAGCAGTACTTC.

The sample holds a few counts of this clone. V usage is TRBV5-1 and J usage is TRBJ2-2; D is ambiguous. Germline CDR1 SGHRS, CDR2 YFSETQ. Trimming took off 1 base at V and 6 bases at J, with 10 bases between the two ends. The CDR3 spans 14 residues. The CDR3 DNA follows: TGCGCCAGCAGCTTGTATAACCGGGCCGGGGAGCTGTTTTTT. Encoded protein: CASSLYNRAGELFF.

The V and J genes are TRBV10-3 and TRBJ2-7, with D tentatively TRBD1 (7 bases). Trimming removed 5 bases from V and 5 bases from J, with 16 bases in between. The germline CDR1 and CDR2 sequences are ENHRY and SYGVKD. The CDR3 covers 14 residues. The CDR3 region has the DNA TGTGCCATCAGTATTGGACAGGAGGGCAACGAGCAGTACTTC. It encodes CAISIGQEGNEQYF.

The V and J genes are TRBV6-5 and TRBJ2-1; maybe TRBD1 (5 bases). Germline V gene data show CDR1 as MNHEY and CDR2 as SVGAGI. The V gene lost 7 bases and the J gene lost 6 bases, with 10 bases spanning the gap. This CDR3 region has 12 residues. CDR3 in DNA: TGTGCCAGCATAGGGGCAGGCAATGAGCAGTTCTTC. This translates into CASIGAGNEQFF.

V usage is TRBV27 and J usage is TRBJ1-2; 9 positions match TRBD1. V gave up 0 bases and J gave up 4 bases; unmatched junction bases: 9. Germline V lookup: CDR1 MNHEY, CDR2 SMNVEV (reference sequence). The CDR3 covers 17 residues. The CDR3 nucleotides read TGTGCCAGCAGTTTATCGGGACAGGGCAGAGGTAGCTATGGCTACACCTTC. Its protein product is CASSLSGQGRGSYGYTF.